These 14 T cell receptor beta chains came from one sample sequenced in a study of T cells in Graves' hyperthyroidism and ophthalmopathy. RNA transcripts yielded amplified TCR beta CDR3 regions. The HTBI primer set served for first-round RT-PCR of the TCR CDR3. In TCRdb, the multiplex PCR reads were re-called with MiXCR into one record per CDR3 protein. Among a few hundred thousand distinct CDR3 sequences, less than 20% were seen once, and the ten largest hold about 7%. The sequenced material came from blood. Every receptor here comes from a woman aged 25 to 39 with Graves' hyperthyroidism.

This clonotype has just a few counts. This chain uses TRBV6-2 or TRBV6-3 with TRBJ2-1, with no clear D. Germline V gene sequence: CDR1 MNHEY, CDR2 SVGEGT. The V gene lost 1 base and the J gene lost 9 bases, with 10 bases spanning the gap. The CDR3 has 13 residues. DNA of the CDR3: TGTGCCAGCAGTTACTTGTCGGGTAGTGAGCAGTTCTTC. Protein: CASSYLSGSEQFF.

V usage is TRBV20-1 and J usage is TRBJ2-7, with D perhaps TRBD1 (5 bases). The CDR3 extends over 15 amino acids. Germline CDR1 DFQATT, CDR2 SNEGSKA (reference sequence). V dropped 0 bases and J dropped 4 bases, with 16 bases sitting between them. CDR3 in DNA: TGCAGTGCTAGAGACACGACAGATCCATTTTACGAGCAGTACTTC. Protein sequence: CSARDTTDPFYEQYF.

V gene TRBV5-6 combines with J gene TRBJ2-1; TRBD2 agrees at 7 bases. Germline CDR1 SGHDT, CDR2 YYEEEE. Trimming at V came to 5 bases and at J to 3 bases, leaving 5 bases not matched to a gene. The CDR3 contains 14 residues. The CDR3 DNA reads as TGTGCCAGCAGGAGAGAGCGGGACTACAATGAGCAGTTCTTC. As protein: CASRRERDYNEQFF.

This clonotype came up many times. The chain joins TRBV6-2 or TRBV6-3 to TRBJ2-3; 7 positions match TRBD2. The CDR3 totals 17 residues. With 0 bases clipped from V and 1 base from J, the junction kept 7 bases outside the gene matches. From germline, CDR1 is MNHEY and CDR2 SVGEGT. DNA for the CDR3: TGTGCCAGCAGTTACTCGGGCAGCGGGGTCGGCACAGATACGCAGTATTTT. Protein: CASSYSGSGVGTDTQYF.

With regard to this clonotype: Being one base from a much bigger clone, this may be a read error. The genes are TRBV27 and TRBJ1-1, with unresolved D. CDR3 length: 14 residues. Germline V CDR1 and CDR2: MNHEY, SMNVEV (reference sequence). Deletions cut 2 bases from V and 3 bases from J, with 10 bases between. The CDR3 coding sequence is TGTGCCAGCAGTTTAGCAAGGTGGGACACTGAAGCTTTCTTT. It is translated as CASSLARWDTEAFF.

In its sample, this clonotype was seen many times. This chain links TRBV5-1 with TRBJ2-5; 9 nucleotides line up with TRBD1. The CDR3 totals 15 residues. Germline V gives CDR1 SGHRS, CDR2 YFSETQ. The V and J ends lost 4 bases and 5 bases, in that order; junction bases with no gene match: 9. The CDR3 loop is CASSPGQGRKETQYF. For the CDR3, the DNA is TGCGCCAGCAGCCCTGGACAGGGGCGCAAGGAGACCCAGTACTTC.

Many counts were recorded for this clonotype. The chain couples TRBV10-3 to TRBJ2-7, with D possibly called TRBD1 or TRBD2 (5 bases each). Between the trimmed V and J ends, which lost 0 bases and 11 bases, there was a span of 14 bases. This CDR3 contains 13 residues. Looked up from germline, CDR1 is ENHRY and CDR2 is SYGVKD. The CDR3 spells CAISESTGQGEYF. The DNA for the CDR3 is TGTGCCATCAGTGAGTCCACGGGCCAGGGAGAGTACTTC.

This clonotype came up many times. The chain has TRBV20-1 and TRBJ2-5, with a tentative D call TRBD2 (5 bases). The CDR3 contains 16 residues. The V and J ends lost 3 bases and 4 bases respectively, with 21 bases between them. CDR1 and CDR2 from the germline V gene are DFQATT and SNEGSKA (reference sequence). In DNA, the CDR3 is TGCAGTGCTAGGCCCAGCCCTGGCGGGCTGGGAGAGACCCAGTACTTC. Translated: CSARPSPGGLGETQYF.

The CDR3 region is CASSALRDSETYEQYF. CDR3 DNA: TGTGCCAGCTCAGCGCTCCGGGACAGCGAAACCTACGAGCAGTACTTC. This chain uses TRBV18 with TRBJ2-7; TRBD1 agrees at 7 bases. The CDR3 has 16 residues. Germline-derived CDR1 and CDR2 are KGHSH and LQKENI. V was pared by 5 bases and J by 2 bases, with 12 bases of the junction left unmatched.

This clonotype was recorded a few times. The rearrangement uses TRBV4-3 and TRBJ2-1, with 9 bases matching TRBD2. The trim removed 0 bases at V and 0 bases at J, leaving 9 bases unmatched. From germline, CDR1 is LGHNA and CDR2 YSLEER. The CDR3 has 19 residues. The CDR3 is CASSQESLAGLSSYNEQFF. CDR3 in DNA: TGCGCCAGCAGCCAAGAGTCCCTAGCGGGGCTGAGCTCCTACAATGAGCAGTTCTTC.

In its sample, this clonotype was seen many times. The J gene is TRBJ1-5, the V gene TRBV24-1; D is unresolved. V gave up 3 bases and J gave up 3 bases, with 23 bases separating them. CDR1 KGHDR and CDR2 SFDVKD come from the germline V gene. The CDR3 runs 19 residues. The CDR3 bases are TGTGCCACCAGTGATAGACGAAAGGACGTAAAGAGGGCCAATCAGCCCCAGCATTTT. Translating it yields CATSDRRKDVKRANQPQHF.

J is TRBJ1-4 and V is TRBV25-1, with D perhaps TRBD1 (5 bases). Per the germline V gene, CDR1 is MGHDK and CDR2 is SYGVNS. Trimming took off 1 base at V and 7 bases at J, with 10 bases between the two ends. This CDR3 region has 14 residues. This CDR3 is CASSESATVEKLFF. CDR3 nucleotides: TGTGCCAGCAGTGAATCGGCGACAGTTGAAAAACTGTTTTTT.

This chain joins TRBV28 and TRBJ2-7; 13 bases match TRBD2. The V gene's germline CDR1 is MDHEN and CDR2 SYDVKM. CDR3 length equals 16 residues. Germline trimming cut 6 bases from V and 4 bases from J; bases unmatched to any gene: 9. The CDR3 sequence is CASSLPGTSGVYEQYF. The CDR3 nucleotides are TGTGCCAGCAGCCTCCCCGGGACTAGCGGGGTATACGAGCAGTACTTC.

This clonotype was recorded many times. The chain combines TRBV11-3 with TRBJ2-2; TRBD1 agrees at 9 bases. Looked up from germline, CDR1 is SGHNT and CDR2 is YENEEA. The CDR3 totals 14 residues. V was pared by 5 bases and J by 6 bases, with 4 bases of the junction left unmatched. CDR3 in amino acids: CASSHRDRAGELFF. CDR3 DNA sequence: TGTGCCAGCAGCCACCGGGACAGGGCCGGGGAGCTGTTTTTT.